This TCR beta chain was sequenced in a study of brain metastases from non-small cell lung cancer. Of note for this clone: Its antigen remains unknown. Mismatch with germline at one junction end may stem from a read error.

This table comes from immunoSEQ multiplex PCR, and its TCRdb copy is limited to in-frame clones, with some not included. Of about 3,800 clones listed, roughly 85% are singletons. Study-wide results and limits: In 64% of brain metastases, T-cell clones were expanded compared with matched primary tumors.

Germline V gene sequence: CDR1 KGHSH, CDR2 LQKENI. The CDR3 consists of 14 residues. The sequence was obtained from a donor aged 40 or over with non-small cell lung cancer. This rearrangement joins TRBV18 to TRBJ2-6, with D unclear. Sample: primary lung tumor tissue. The CDR3 coding sequence is TGTACCAGCTCTCCCGCCTCTGGGGCCAACGTCCTGACTTTC. Residues: CTSSPASGANVLTF. Full variable domain (rest looked up from reference TRBV18 and TRBJ2-6): NAGVMQNPRHLVRRRGQEARLRCSPMKGHSHVYWYRQLPEEGLKFMVYLQKENIIDESGMPKERFSAEFPKEGPSILRIQQVVRGDSAAYFCTSSPASGANVLTFGAGSRLTVL.